These 16 T cell receptor beta chains came from one sample sequenced in a study of blood T cell repertoires in COVID-19. Profiling relied on immunoSEQ multiplex PCR, and the TCRdb table lists in-frame clones only, not all of them. The sample records 240,000 or so clones, around 89% being singletons. What was sequenced was PBMCs or T cells enriched from blood (not recorded which). All receptors come from a man aged 35 to 55 who had recovered from COVID-19.

This clone was detected a few times. The chain employs TRBV16 and TRBJ1-5; TRBD1 aligns across 7 bases. From germline, CDR1 is KGHSY and CDR2 FQNENV. The CDR3 is 15 amino acids. The V and J ends lost 3 bases and 0 bases, in that order; junction bases with no gene match: 2. CDR3 coding DNA: TGTGCCAGCAGCCAGGGACAGACTAGCAATCAGCCCCAGCATTTT. Residues: CASSQGQTSNQPQHF. The full variable domain, with the rest looked up from reference TRBV16 and TRBJ1-5, is GEEVAQTPKHLVRGEGQKAKLYCAPIKGHSYVFWYQQVLKNEFKFLISFQNENVFDETGMPKERFSAKCLPNSPCSLEIQATKLEDSAVYFCASSQGQTSNQPQHFGDGTRLSIL.

The chain uses TRBV3-1 (or the pseudogene TRBV3-2) and TRBJ2-7; D ambiguous. The CDR3 extends over 16 amino acids. Trimming shortened V by 2 bases and J by 7 bases, and 21 bases separated the two germline ends. Germline lookup yields CDR1 LGHDT and CDR2 YNNKEL (reference sequence). CDR3 loop: CASSQHQAATRSEQYF. In nucleotides, the CDR3 is TGTGCCAGCAGCCAACACCAGGCAGCCACAAGGTCGGAGCAGTACTTC.

The gene calls are TRBV3-1 (or the pseudogene TRBV3-2) and TRBJ1-6, with 8 bases identical to TRBD1. The CDR3 runs to 14 residues. The V gene end was trimmed by 1 base and the J gene end by 9 bases; junction bases not matched to a gene: 2. The V gene's germline CDR1 is LGHDT and CDR2 YNNKEL (reference sequence). CDR3 bases: TGTGCCAGCAGCCAAGGGGACAGGTTTTCACCCCTCCACTTT. Its translation: CASSQGDRFSPLHF.

The chain has TRBV5-4 and TRBJ2-5; weak D call: TRBD1 (6 bases). The CDR3 is 13 residues long. V dropped 6 bases and J dropped 7 bases, with 16 bases sitting between them. From germline, CDR1 is SGHNT and CDR2 YYREEE (reference sequence). CDR3 sequence reads: CASNRAPEGTQYF. The DNA for the CDR3 is TGTGCCAGCAACAGGGCCCCGGAAGGGACCCAGTACTTC.

V usage is TRBV11-2 and J usage is TRBJ2-1; D is possibly TRBD1 (6 bases). The CDR3 length is 12 residues. V lost 0 bases to trimming and J lost 15 bases, with 12 bases between them. CDR1 is SGHAT, CDR2 FQNNGV, per germline. As DNA, the CDR3 is TGTGCCAGCAGCTTAGAAGGTCGGACAGTGTTCTTC. This translates into CASSLEGRTVFF.

This chain links TRBV19 with TRBJ1-6; 8 nucleotides match TRBD1. CDR3 length: 16 amino acids. The V gene's germline CDR1 is LNHDA and CDR2 SQIVND (reference sequence). V shed 5 bases and J 8 bases; nucleotides not matched to a gene: 11. The CDR3 here is CASSSLQQGVDSPLHF. DNA of the CDR3: TGTGCCAGTAGTTCCCTCCAACAGGGGGTAGATTCACCCCTCCACTTT.

The V and J genes are TRBV5-8 and TRBJ2-7; perhaps TRBD2 as D (6 bases). Germline loops: CDR1 SGHTS, CDR2 YDEGEE. The CDR3 consists of 15 residues. Trimming pared 5 bases from V and 0 bases from J, leaving 15 bases between. The CDR3 here is CASRSGTSSSYEQYF. CDR3 nucleotides: TGTGCCAGCAGATCCGGGACTTCGAGCTCCTACGAGCAGTACTTC.

The chain combines TRBV3-1 (or the pseudogene TRBV3-2) with TRBJ1-4; TRBD1 agrees at 10 bases. Looked up from germline, CDR1 is LGHDT and CDR2 is YNNKEL (reference sequence). The CDR3 runs to 15 residues. J lost 7 bases, V lost 4 bases, and 6 bases had no gene match. Here the CDR3 DNA reads TGTGCCAGCAGCCTAATCGGGACAGGGGTTGAAAAACTGTTTTTT. It yields the protein CASSLIGTGVEKLFF.

The J gene is TRBJ2-7, the V gene TRBV29-1; TRBD1 matches 10 bases. Trimming cost V 6 bases and J 4 bases; bases outside gene matches: 9. The CDR3 extends over 14 amino acids. The V gene's germline CDR1 is SQVTM and CDR2 ANQGSEA. The chain's CDR3 is CSVEPGQGSYEQYF. CDR3 nucleotides: TGCAGCGTCGAACCGGGACAGGGGAGTTACGAGCAGTACTTC.

J is TRBJ2-3 and V is TRBV6-5; D remains unclear. Trimming shortened V by 2 bases and J by 2 bases, and 11 bases separated the two germline ends. Germline V CDR1 and CDR2: MNHEY, SVGAGI. CDR3 length: 15 amino acids. The CDR3 DNA reads as TGTGCCAGCAGTTACAACCCAACTACCACAGATACGCAGTATTTT. Translating gives CASSYNPTTTDTQYF.

The rearrangement uses TRBV11-2 and TRBJ1-1; maybe TRBD1 (6 bases). Germline V gene lookup returns CDR1 SGHAT and CDR2 FQNNGV. This CDR3 is 16 amino acids long. The V end lost 6 bases, the J end lost 3 bases, and 20 bases lay between the germline ends. CDR3 sequence reads: CASRPRTEPTDTEAFF. The CDR3 bases are TGTGCCAGCAGACCTCGGACAGAGCCAACGGACACTGAAGCTTTCTTT.

Only one count was recorded for this clone. The V gene is TRBV6-5, the J gene TRBJ2-7, with 7 bases matching TRBD2. The V gene's germline CDR1 is MNHEY and CDR2 SVGAGI. The J segment lost 2 bases and the V segment lost 8 bases, leaving 6 bases of the junction unmatched. CDR3 length: 13 amino acids. The CDR3 DNA follows: TGTGCCAGCCGACCCGCGGGGGCCTACGAGCAGTACTTC. Protein: CASRPAGAYEQYF.

V is TRBV25-1 and J is TRBJ1-4; D possibly corresponds to TRBD1 (6 bases). The germline gives CDR1 MGHDK, CDR2 SYGVNS. With 7 bases removed from V and 13 bases from J, the gap between germline ends came to 19 bases. This CDR3 contains 13 residues. This CDR3 reads CASTLTDRGLLFF. CDR3 sequence (DNA): TGTGCCAGCACCCTCACGGATAGGGGGTTACTGTTTTTT. Using reference TRBV25-1 and TRBJ1-4 for the parts outside the CDR3, the full variable domain is EADIYQTPRYLVIGTGKKITLECSQTMGHDKMYWYQQDPGMELHLIHYSYGVNSTEKGDLSSESTVSRIRTEHFPLTLESARPSHTSQYLCASTLTDRGLLFFGSGTQLSVL.

Turning to this clone: At the DNA level, this CDR3 is encoded by other sequences in the same sample as well. The genes are TRBV12-3 or TRBV12-4 and TRBJ1-1; weak D call: TRBD1 (6 bases). V gave up 6 bases and J gave up 1 base, with 9 bases separating them. This CDR3 region has 13 residues. Here the CDR3 DNA reads TGTGCCAGCAGCCTGACAGGGAACACTGAAGCTTTCTTT. Translated, it gives CASSLTGNTEAFF.

Concerning this clone: Within the sample, other DNA sequences also encode this same CDR3. The chain has TRBV4-1 and TRBJ2-7, with D maybe TRBD1 (6 bases). This CDR3 has 14 residues. Germline V gene sequence: CDR1 MGHRA, CDR2 YSYEKL. V was clipped by 1 base and J by 6 bases, with 13 bases between them. The CDR3 coding sequence is TGCGCCAGCAGCCAAGTACAGGGAAATAGCGAGCAGTACTTC. Translated: CASSQVQGNSEQYF.

The chain has TRBV7-9 and TRBJ1-2; D gene unclear. The germline V gene has CDR1 SEHNR and CDR2 FQNEAQ (reference sequence). The V and J ends lost 5 bases and 5 bases respectively, with 15 bases between them. The CDR3 length is 14 residues. This CDR3 is CASSPNAEAYGYTF. The CDR3 nucleotides read TGTGCCAGCAGCCCAAACGCAGAGGCTTATGGCTACACCTTC.